In this sample, the clone carrying this TCR beta chain turned up many times. Its specificity is not known. This record comes from a study of T cells in Graves' hyperthyroidism and ophthalmopathy. General study results and limits: Stable hyperthyroidism and ophthalmopathy were separated using 13 V-J signatures.

Amplified TCR beta CDR3 regions derived from RNA transcripts. The HTBI primer set was used in a first-round RT-PCR of the TCR CDR3. TCRdb reprocessed the multiplex PCR reads with MiXCR, giving one entry per CDR3 protein. The sample yields about 560,000 distinct CDR3 sequences, 16% seen once. Diagnosis of hyperthyroidism was new in patients aged 18 to 65, and its duration was under 2 months. Used for diagnoses were clinical symptoms, serum thyroxine and TRAb, thyroid ultrasound and orbital computed tomography. Fresh peripheral blood, 8 to 10 ml, was the source of the PBMCs. Germline V gene data show CDR1 as SGHTA and CDR2 as FQGNSA. J was trimmed by 6 bases and V by 5 bases; bases with no gene match: 12. This CDR3 comprises 16 residues.

Sequencing was done on a sample of blood. V and J are TRBV7-2 and TRBJ2-7; TRBD2 agrees at 11 bases. The clonotype comes from a young woman with Graves' hyperthyroidism. CDR3 nucleotides: TGTGCCAGCAGCCCTAGACTAGCGGGAATGGGTCTCGAGCAGTACTTC. This encodes CASSPRLAGMGLEQYF. Looking up the rest from reference TRBV7-2 and TRBJ2-7 gives the full variable domain: GAGVSQSPSNKVTEKGKDVELRCDPISGHTALYWYRQSLGQGLEFLIYFQGNSAPDKSGLPSDRFSAERTGGSVSTLTIQRTQQEDSAVYLCASSPRLAGMGLEQYFGPGTRLTVT.